Sequencing of this T cell receptor beta chain was carried out in a study of cytomegalovirus exposure and HLA in healthy donors. This clone occurred once. Its antigen is not identified. The V gene's germline CDR1 is LGHNA and CDR2 YSLEER. The germline V and J ends were trimmed by 3 bases and 3 bases, with 12 bases remaining between them. The CDR3 runs to 14 residues. Points from the study as a whole: The study listed 150 to 200 cytomegalovirus-associated TCR beta chains.

The primer mix had 60 Vbeta and 13 Jbeta primers. Method: immunoSEQ multiplex PCR; TCRdb's copy keeps in-frame clones and lacks some. The table shows around 150,000 clones, with nearly 80% occurring only once. The V call is TRBV4-3, the J call TRBJ2-7; maybe TRBD1 (7 bases). The source is a male donor in good health and CMV-seronegative. The specimen sequenced was PBMCs. The CDR3 DNA follows: TGCGCCAGCAGCCAGCGACAGGGAGGCTACGAGCAGTACTTC. Amino acids: CASSQRQGGYEQYF.